The present T cell receptor (beta chain) was sequenced within a study of T cell responses to AZD1222 COVID-19 vaccine. The assay was immunoSEQ multiplex PCR, and TCRdb's table has in-frame clones only and misses some. The sample lists around 150,000 clones, 90% occurring once. V was cut by 0 bases and J by 0 bases, with 10 bases left in between. The length of the CDR3 is 16 residues. Germline V CDR1 and CDR2: SGDLS, YYNGEE. The receptor was isolated from an adult who received the AZD1222 COVID-19 vaccine. The J gene is TRBJ1-3, the V gene TRBV9; weak D call: TRBD1 (6 bases). The specimen was peripheral blood, collected 28 days after the second AZD1222 dose. CDR3 protein: CASSVEGGTSGNTIYF. In DNA form, the CDR3 reads TGTGCCAGCAGCGTAGAGGGGGGGACCTCTGGAAACACCATATATTTT.